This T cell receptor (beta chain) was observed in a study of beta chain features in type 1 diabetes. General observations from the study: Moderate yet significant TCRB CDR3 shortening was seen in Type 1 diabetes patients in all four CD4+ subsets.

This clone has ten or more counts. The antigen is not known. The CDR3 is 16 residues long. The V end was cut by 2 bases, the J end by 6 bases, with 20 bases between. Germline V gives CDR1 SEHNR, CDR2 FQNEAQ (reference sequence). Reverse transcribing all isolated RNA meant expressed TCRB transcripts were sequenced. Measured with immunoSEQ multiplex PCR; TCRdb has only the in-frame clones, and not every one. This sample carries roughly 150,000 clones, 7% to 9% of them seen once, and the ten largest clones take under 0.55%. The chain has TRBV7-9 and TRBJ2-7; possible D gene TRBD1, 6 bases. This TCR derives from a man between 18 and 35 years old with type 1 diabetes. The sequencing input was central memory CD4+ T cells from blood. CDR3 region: CASSLRTQDSRGEQYF. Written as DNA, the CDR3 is TGTGCCAGCAGCTTACGTACCCAGGACAGTCGAGGCGAGCAGTACTTC.